The 24 T cell receptor beta chains reported below all come from one sample, sequenced in a study of shared clonotypes between healthy human individuals. Method: immunoSEQ multiplex PCR; TCRdb's copy keeps in-frame clones and lacks some. The repertoire holds more than 400,000 clones, with approximately 84% as singletons. Sequencing was carried out using PBMCs. The receptors stem from a woman between 40 and 55 years old in good health. Some clones in this sample may be carry-over from other donors' samples.

This clone occurred a few times. A single base separates this from a much larger clone, so it may be a read error. Other DNA sequences in this specimen translate into the identical CDR3. This sequence joins TRBV18 and TRBJ2-7, with 10 bases lining up with TRBD2. The CDR3 length is 17 residues. CDR1 and CDR2 (germline): KGHSH, LQKENI. The chain's CDR3 is CASSPLPAGGPGDEQYF. The CDR3 region has the DNA TGTGCCAGCTCACCACTCCCAGCGGGAGGGCCGGGGGACGAGCAGTATTTC. Complete variable domain (other parts from reference TRBV18 and TRBJ2-7): NAGVMQNPRHLVRRRGQEARLRCSPMKGHSHVYWYRQLPEEGLKFMVYLQKENIIDESGMPKERFSAEFPKEGPSILRIQQVVRGDSAAYFCASSPLPAGGPGDEQYFGPGTRLTVT.

On this clone: A far larger clone lies a single base away; this is likely a read error. The chain combines TRBV10-3 with TRBJ2-2; D possibly uses TRBD1 or TRBD2 (5 bases each). Germline CDR1 ENHRY, CDR2 SYGVKD. The CDR3 has 16 amino acids. CDR3 loop: CAISESGTTNTWELFF. In DNA form, the CDR3 reads TGTGCCATCAGTGAGTCGGGGACCACGAACACCTGGGAGCTGTTTTTT.

This clone was detected only once. V usage is TRBV7-8 and J usage is TRBJ2-3, with 10 bases that match TRBD2. Germline V CDR1 and CDR2: SGHVS, FQNEAQ. CDR3 length: 16 amino acids. Trimming removed 6 bases from V and 0 bases from J; junction bases left unmatched: 6. Written as DNA, the CDR3 is TGTGCCAGCAGTAAACCGGGACTAGCGAGCACAGATACGCAGTATTTT. This codes for CASSKPGLASTDTQYF.

The chain carries TRBV4-3 and TRBJ2-1; D ambiguous. V lost 0 bases and J 4 bases, leaving 7 bases between the germline ends. The germline gives CDR1 LGHNA, CDR2 YSLEER. The CDR3 has 14 residues. CDR3 DNA: TGCGCCAGCAGCCAAGAGGCTAGGTACAATGAGCAGTTCTTC. Encoded protein: CASSQEARYNEQFF.

This clone was seen only a few times. The chain recombines TRBV5-4 with TRBJ1-1; D perhaps matches TRBD1 (5 bases). The CDR3 runs to 14 residues. CDR1 and CDR2 from the germline V gene are SGHNT and YYREEE (reference sequence). V was pared by 3 bases and J by 6 bases, with 15 bases between. The CDR3 DNA is TGTGCCAGCAGCTGGGTTCAAACAGGAGCTGAAGCTTTCTTT. Protein product: CASSWVQTGAEAFF.

This chain joins TRBV15 and TRBJ2-2, with 12 bases that match TRBD2. The CDR3 loop spans 17 amino acids. The ends lost 1 base at V and 4 bases at J; junction bases unmatched: 4. CDR1 and CDR2 from the germline V gene are LNHNV and YYDKDF (reference sequence). The CDR3 DNA follows: TGTGCCACCAGCAGAGTGCCTAGCGGGAGGGCCACCGGGGAGCTGTTTTTT. Translation: CATSRVPSGRATGELFF.

The chain links TRBV7-9 to TRBJ1-4; 7 nucleotides line up with TRBD1. CDR3 length: 14 amino acids. Per germline, CDR1 SEHNR and CDR2 FQNEAQ (reference sequence). The junction had 6 bases not matched to a gene; V was cut back by 6 bases and J by 5 bases. The CDR3 DNA reads as TGTGCCAGCAGTTGGACAGGCTCAAATGAAAAACTGTTTTTT. It is translated as CASSWTGSNEKLFF.

This sequence joins TRBV10-3 and TRBJ2-3; the D gene could be TRBD1 or TRBD2 (5 bases each). Germline V lookup: CDR1 ENHRY, CDR2 SYGVKD. Trimming removed 0 bases at V and 7 bases at J, with 8 bases between. This CDR3 contains 13 residues. The CDR3 reads CAISESRGYTQYF. The CDR3 DNA reads as TGTGCCATCAGTGAGTCGAGGGGTTATACGCAGTATTTT.

As concerns this clone: This likely came from a read error, as a far larger clone is one base away. This sample includes further DNA sequences coding for the same CDR3. V and J are TRBV14 and TRBJ1-1; weak D call: TRBD1 (5 bases). Trimming removed 4 bases at V and 2 bases at J, with 17 bases between. CDR1 is SGHDN and CDR2 is FVKESK in the germline V gene. The CDR3 runs 16 residues. CDR3 protein: CASSPLGGAVNTEAFF. The CDR3 DNA is TGTGCCAGCAGCCCCCTAGGAGGGGCTGTTAACACTGAAGCTTTCTTT.

With respect to this clone: This same CDR3 is encoded by further DNA sequences in the sample. This chain connects TRBV5-4 to TRBJ2-5; D is undetermined. The CDR3 covers 14 residues. V was shortened by 2 bases and J by 2 bases, with 10 bases between the two germline ends. Germline V lookup: CDR1 SGHNT, CDR2 YYREEE (reference sequence). The CDR3 nucleotides read TGTGCCAGCAGCTTCAATTCCGGGCAAGAGACCCAGTACTTC. Its translation: CASSFNSGQETQYF.

This clone was found a few times. With only one base between it and a far larger clone, this is likely a read error. Other nucleotide sequences in the sample specify the same CDR3. V and J are TRBV7-3 and TRBJ2-5, with D uncertain. This CDR3 has 13 residues. Germline V gene lookup returns CDR1 SGHTA and CDR2 FQGTGA. The CDR3 DNA reads as TGTGCCAGCAGCTTAAGCCGGCAAGAGACCCAATACTTC. Residues: CASSLSRQETQYF. Together with reference TRBV7-3 and TRBJ2-5, the CDR3 gives the full variable domain: GAGVSQTPSNKVTEKGKYVELRCDPISGHTALYWYRQSLGQGPEFLIYFQGTGAADDSGLPNDRFFAVRPEGSVSTLKIQRTERGDSAVYLCASSLSRQETQYFGPGTRLLVL.

This chain connects TRBV30 to TRBJ2-2, with D possibly matching TRBD2 (5 bases). Germline CDR1 and CDR2: GTSNPN and SVGIG (reference sequence). The CDR3 has 14 amino acids. V lost 0 bases and J lost 6, with 11 bases in between. The CDR3 DNA reads TGTGCCTGGAGTGTACTAGGGAGTCCCGGGGAGCTGTTTTTT. As protein: CAWSVLGSPGELFF.

As regards this clone: A read error is the likely source, as a far larger clone sits one nucleotide away. The V and J genes are TRBV5-4 and TRBJ2-7, with 7 bases aligning to TRBD1. This CDR3 spans 14 amino acids. Germline loops: CDR1 SGHNT, CDR2 YYREEE (reference sequence). The CDR3 DNA reads as TGTGCCAGCAGCGAGGGGGACAGATCCTACAAGCAGTACTTC. This sequence encodes CASSEGDRSYKQYF.

The chain joins TRBV9 to TRBJ2-5; 8 positions agree with TRBD2. This CDR3 contains 16 residues. CDR1 and CDR2 from the germline V gene are SGDLS and YYNGEE. Trimming took 0 bases from V and 1 from J; bases not matched to a gene: 5. CDR3 amino acids: CASSVGAGAFQETQYF. The CDR3 nucleotides are TGTGCCAGCAGCGTAGGAGCGGGAGCCTTCCAAGAGACCCAGTACTTC. Combining the CDR3 with reference TRBV9 and TRBJ2-5 gives the whole variable domain DSGVTQTPKHLITATGQRVTLRCSPRSGDLSVYWYQQSLDQGLQFLIQYYNGEERAKGNILERFSAQQFPDLHSELNLSSLELGDSALYFCASSVGAGAFQETQYFGPGTRLLVL.

V and J are TRBV5-4 and TRBJ2-2; 8 bases are shared with TRBD2. Unmatched junction bases numbered 6, after V lost 2 bases and J lost 6 bases. This CDR3 is 15 amino acids long. Germline V gene sequence: CDR1 SGHNT, CDR2 YYREEE (reference sequence). CDR3 in DNA: TGTGCCAGCAGCTTCCAAGCGGGAGTCGCCGGGGAGCTGTTTTTT. Protein sequence: CASSFQAGVAGELFF.

The genes are TRBV18 and TRBJ2-7; tentatively, D is TRBD1 or TRBD2 (5 bases each). This CDR3 region has 13 residues. The germline V gene encodes CDR1 KGHSH and CDR2 LQKENI. V lost 2 bases and J lost 5, with 10 bases in between. The CDR3 region is CASSPGGGDEQYF. The CDR3 DNA is TGTGCCAGCTCACCAGGGGGTGGGGACGAGCAGTACTTC. Full variable domain (missing parts from reference TRBV18 and TRBJ2-7): NAGVMQNPRHLVRRRGQEARLRCSPMKGHSHVYWYRQLPEEGLKFMVYLQKENIIDESGMPKERFSAEFPKEGPSILRIQQVVRGDSAAYFCASSPGGGDEQYFGPGTRLTVT.

The chain joins TRBV14 to TRBJ2-1; TRBD2 aligns across 14 bases. CDR1 and CDR2 (germline): SGHDN, FVKESK. The CDR3 loop spans 15 amino acids. V dropped 8 bases and J dropped 8; count of bases not matched to a gene: 8. Written as DNA, the CDR3 is TGTGCCAGCGGACGGACTAGCGGGAGGATCGATGAGCAGTTCTTC. Its protein is CASGRTSGRIDEQFF.

Turning to this clone: Within the sample, other DNA sequences also encode this same CDR3. The chain uses TRBV6-5 and TRBJ1-5, with 7 bases fitting TRBD1. CDR1 and CDR2 (germline): MNHEY, SVGAGI. The J segment lost 2 bases and the V segment lost 6 bases, leaving 7 bases of the junction unmatched. This CDR3 has 15 residues. CDR3 DNA sequence: TGTGCCAGCAGCCAGACAGGGACGGGCAATCAGCCCCAGCATTTT. This codes for CASSQTGTGNQPQHF.

The chain uses TRBV28 and TRBJ1-5; no clear D. Trimming cost V 1 base and J 1 base, with 8 bases left between them. The CDR3 sequence is 15 residues long. Per the germline V gene, CDR1 is MDHEN and CDR2 is SYDVKM. The CDR3 DNA sequence: TGTGCCAGCAGTTTATCCATCTTGAGCAATCAGCCCCAGCATTTT. It specifies CASSLSILSNQPQHF.

The chain couples TRBV18 to TRBJ1-2; 8 bases agree with TRBD1. V shed 5 bases and J 7 bases; nucleotides not matched to a gene: 9. The CDR3 runs 14 residues. Germline loops: CDR1 KGHSH, CDR2 LQKENI. CDR3 nucleotides: TGTGCCAGCTCAAAGGGACAGGACCTCGGTGGCTACACCTTC. It yields the protein CASSKGQDLGGYTF.

V is TRBV7-8 and J is TRBJ2-1; 12 bases are shared with TRBD2. This CDR3 has 18 residues. The trim removed 1 base at V and 8 bases at J, leaving 12 bases unmatched. The V gene's germline CDR1 is SGHVS and CDR2 FQNEAQ. This CDR3 reads CASSLEARTSGIRDEQFF. The CDR3 DNA reads as TGTGCCAGCAGCTTAGAGGCCCGGACTAGCGGGATTCGGGATGAGCAGTTCTTC.

To note about this clone: This is likely an artifact of a read error, given a far larger clone one base away. The gene calls are TRBV4-2 and TRBJ2-1, with D tentatively TRBD2 (6 bases). Trimming cost V 3 bases and J 7 bases, with 13 bases left between them. The germline gives CDR1 LGHNA, CDR2 YNFKEQ. This CDR3 is 14 amino acids long. CDR3 region: CASSQVAVVNEQFF. CDR3 coding DNA: TGTGCCAGCAGCCAGGTAGCGGTAGTTAATGAGCAGTTCTTC.

Regarding this clone: Other DNA sequences of this sample code for an identical CDR3. The chain joins TRBV7-3 to TRBJ1-1, with D unresolved. The CDR3 is made up of 13 amino acids. Germline-derived CDR1 and CDR2 are SGHTA and FQGTGA. V lost 1 base and J 2 bases, leaving 5 bases between the germline ends. CDR3 in DNA: TGTGCCAGCAGCTTAAACGGTAACACTGAAGCTTTCTTT. Encoded protein: CASSLNGNTEAFF.

The chain recombines TRBV7-3 with TRBJ2-1; 15 bases fit TRBD2. CDR3 length: 16 residues. Per germline, CDR1 SGHTA and CDR2 FQGTGA. Trimming took 5 bases from V and 8 from J; bases not matched to a gene: 7. This chain's CDR3 is CASSAGLAGGVDEQFF. The CDR3 DNA reads as TGTGCCAGCAGCGCCGGACTAGCGGGAGGGGTAGATGAGCAGTTCTTC. The variable domain in full, with the rest retrieved from reference TRBV7-3 and TRBJ2-1, is GAGVSQTPSNKVTEKGKYVELRCDPISGHTALYWYRQSLGQGPEFLIYFQGTGAADDSGLPNDRFFAVRPEGSVSTLKIQRTERGDSAVYLCASSAGLAGGVDEQFFGPGTRLTVL.